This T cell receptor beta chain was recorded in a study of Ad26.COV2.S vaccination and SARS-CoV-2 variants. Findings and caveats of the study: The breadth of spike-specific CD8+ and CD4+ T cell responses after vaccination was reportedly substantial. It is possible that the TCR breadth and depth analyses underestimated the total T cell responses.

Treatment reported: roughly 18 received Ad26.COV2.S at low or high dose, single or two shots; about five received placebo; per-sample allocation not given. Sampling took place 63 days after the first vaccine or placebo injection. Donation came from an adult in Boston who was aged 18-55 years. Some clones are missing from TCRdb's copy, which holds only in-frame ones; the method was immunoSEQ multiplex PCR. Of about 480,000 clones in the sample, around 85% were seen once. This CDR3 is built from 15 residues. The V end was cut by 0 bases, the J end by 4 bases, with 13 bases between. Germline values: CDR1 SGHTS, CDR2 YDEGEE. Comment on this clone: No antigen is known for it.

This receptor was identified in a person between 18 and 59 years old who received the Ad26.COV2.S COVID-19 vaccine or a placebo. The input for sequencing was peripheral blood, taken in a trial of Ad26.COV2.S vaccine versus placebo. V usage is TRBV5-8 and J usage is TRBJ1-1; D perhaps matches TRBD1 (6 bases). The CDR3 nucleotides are TGTGCCAGCAGCTTGGAGGTGGGGGCTGGCACTGAAGCTTTCTTT. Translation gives CASSLEVGAGTEAFF.